Detailed here is one TCR beta chain. This table comes from immunoSEQ multiplex PCR, and its TCRdb copy is limited to in-frame clones, with some not included. This repertoire shows fewer than 110,000 clones, roughly 91% found once; its top ten account for over 15%. In germline, CDR1 is MNHNY, CDR2 SVGAGI (reference sequence). The CDR3 length is 16 residues. V lost 4 bases and J 0 bases, leaving 14 bases between the germline ends. The data originate from a study of control samples from healthy donors and cancer patients. The chain is built from TRBV6-6 and TRBJ2-3; possibly TRBD1 for D (5 bases). The sample was PBMCs. This TCR came from a man aged 55 to 70 with lung cancer. The CDR3 DNA follows: TGTGCCAGCAGTTTCCAAAAGGGGTCTAGCACAGATACGCAGTATTTT. This translates into CASSFQKGSSTDTQYF.